The source of this T cell receptor (beta chain) is a study of blood T cell repertoires in COVID-19. Whole-study context: Samples taken during acute and convalescent COVID-19 were collected in the United States, Italy and Spain. Sources were T cells, B-cell-depleted T cells, or PBMCs; the material itself was cDNA or gDNA.

This clone appeared once. Authors' data handling: The assay estimated nucleated cells by amplifying reference gene primers. The data were produced by immunoSEQ multiplex PCR, yet TCRdb's version contains in-frame clones alone and is incomplete. The DNA gave D and trimming, while V, J and clone size come from that table. This repertoire shows 27,000 or so clones, around 90% found once; its top ten account for about 17%. From germline, CDR1 is SNHLY and CDR2 FYNNEI. V gave up 7 bases and J gave up 15 bases, with 13 bases separating them. The CDR3 consists of 11 residues. This TCR was sampled from a human donor with active COVID-19. The donor label of this sample is uncertain. The genes are TRBV2 and TRBJ1-6, with unresolved D. The specimen was peripheral blood. The CDR3 here is CASTPGPRLHF. The CDR3 DNA reads TGTGCCAGCACCCCAGGTCCGCGCCTCCACTTT. Full variable domain (remainder filled in from reference TRBV2 and TRBJ1-6): EPEVTQTPSHQVTQMGQEVILRCVPISNHLYFYWYRQILGQKVEFLVSFYNNEISEKSEIFDDQFSVERPDGSNFTLKIRSTKLEDSAMYFCASTPGPRLHFGNGTRLTVT.